What follows describes a single T cell receptor beta chain. Its antigen is as yet unknown. This record comes from a study of shared clonotypes between healthy human individuals. Regarding the study as a whole: Depth of sequencing was expected to influence donor clonotype sharing. Estimated clonotype richness was generally higher in naive than memory subsets. A reduction in generation probabilities was seen for non-shared clonotypes relative to those shared by all four donors.

Every subset's genomic DNA went evenly onto several immunoSEQ plates. Sequencing used immunoSEQ multiplex PCR; TCRdb keeps in-frame clones, though not all of them. There are over 800,000 clones in the sample; around 92% occur only once, and 24% lies in the top ten. Positive CCR7 selection of CD45RO-negative cells yielded the naive CD8 cells, and terminally differentiated effector memory CD45RA+ cells were excluded. This CDR3 is built from 10 residues. Source material: naive CD8+ T cells sorted from blood. The sequence came from a man aged 25 to 40 in good health. The chain joins TRBV21-1 to TRBJ2-1. TRBV21-1 is a pseudogene segment. In DNA, the CDR3 is TGTGCCAAGCCCCTCGGAGAGCAGTTCTTC. This sequence encodes CAKPLGEQFF.